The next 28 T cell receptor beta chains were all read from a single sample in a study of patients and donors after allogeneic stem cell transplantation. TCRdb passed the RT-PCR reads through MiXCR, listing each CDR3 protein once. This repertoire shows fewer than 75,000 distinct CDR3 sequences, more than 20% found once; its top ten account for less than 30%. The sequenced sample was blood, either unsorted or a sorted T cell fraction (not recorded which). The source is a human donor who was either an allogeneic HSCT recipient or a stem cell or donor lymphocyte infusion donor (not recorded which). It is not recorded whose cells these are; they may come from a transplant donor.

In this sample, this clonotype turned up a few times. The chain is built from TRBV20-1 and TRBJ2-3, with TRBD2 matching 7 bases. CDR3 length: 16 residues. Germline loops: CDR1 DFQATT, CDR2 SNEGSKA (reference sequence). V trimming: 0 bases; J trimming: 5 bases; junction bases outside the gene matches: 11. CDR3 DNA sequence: TGCAGTGCTAGAGATCGCAGAAGCGGGACTTTAGATACGCAGTATTTT. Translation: CSARDRRSGTLDTQYF.

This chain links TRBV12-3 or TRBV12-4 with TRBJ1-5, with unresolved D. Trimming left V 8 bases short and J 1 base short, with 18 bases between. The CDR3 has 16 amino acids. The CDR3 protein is CASRPDPNRSNQPQHF. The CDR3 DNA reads TGTGCCAGCCGTCCCGATCCAAATAGGAGCAATCAGCCCCAGCATTTT.

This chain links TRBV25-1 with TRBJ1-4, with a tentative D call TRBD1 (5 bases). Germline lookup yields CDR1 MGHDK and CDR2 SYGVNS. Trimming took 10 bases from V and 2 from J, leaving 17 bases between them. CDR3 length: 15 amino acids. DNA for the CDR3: TGTGCCACCTCAGGCCTCGGGACCACTAATGAAAAACTGTTTTTT. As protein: CATSGLGTTNEKLFF.

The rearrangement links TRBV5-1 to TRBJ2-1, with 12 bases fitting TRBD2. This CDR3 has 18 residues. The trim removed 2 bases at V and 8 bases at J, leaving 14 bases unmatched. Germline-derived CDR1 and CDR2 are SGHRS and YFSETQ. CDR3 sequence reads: CASSFPMTSGSSGDEQFF. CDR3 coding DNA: TGCGCCAGCAGCTTCCCAATGACTAGCGGGAGTAGCGGTGATGAGCAGTTCTTC.

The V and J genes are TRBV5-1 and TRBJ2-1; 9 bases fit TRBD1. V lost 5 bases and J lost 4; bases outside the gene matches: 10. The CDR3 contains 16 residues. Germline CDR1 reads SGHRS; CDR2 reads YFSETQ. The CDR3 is CASSTVGDRVYNEQFF. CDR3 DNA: TGCGCCAGCAGTACGGTGGGGGACAGGGTATACAATGAGCAGTTCTTC.

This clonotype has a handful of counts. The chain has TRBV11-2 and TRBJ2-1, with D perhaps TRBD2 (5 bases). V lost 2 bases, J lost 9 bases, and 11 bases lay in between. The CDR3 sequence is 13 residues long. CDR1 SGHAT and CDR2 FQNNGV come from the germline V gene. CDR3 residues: CASSLTRTSEQFF. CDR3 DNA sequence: TGTGCCAGCAGCTTAACACGAACTAGTGAGCAGTTCTTC.

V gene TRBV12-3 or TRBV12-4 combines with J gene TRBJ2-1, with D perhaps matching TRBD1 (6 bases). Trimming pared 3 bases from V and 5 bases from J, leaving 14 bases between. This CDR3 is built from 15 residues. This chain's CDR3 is CASSFSWTADNEQFF. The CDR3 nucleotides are TGTGCCAGCAGTTTTAGTTGGACAGCAGACAATGAGCAGTTCTTC.

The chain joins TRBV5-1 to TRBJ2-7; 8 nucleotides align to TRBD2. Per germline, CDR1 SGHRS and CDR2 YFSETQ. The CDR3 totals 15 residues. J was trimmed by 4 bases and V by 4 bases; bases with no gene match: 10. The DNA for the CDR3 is TGCGCCAGCAGCCTATCAGCGGGGGTTACATACGAGCAGTACTTC. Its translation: CASSLSAGVTYEQYF.

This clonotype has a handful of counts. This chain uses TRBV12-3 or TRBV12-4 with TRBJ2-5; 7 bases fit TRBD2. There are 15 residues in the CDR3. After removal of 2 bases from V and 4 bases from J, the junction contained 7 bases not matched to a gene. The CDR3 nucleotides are TGTGCCAGCAGTTTATTCGGCGGGAGAGGAGAGACCCAGTACTTC. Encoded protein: CASSLFGGRGETQYF.

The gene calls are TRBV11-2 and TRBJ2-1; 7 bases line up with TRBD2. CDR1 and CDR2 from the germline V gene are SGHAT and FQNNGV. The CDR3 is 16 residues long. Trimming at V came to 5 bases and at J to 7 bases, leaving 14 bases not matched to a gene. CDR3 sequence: CASSPRGGRAVNEQFF. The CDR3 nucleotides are TGTGCCAGCAGCCCTAGGGGTGGGAGGGCCGTTAATGAGCAGTTCTTC.

The CDR3 reads CASSLPQGTGTDTQYF. The CDR3 DNA follows: TGCGCCAGCAGCTTGCCACAGGGAACAGGGACAGATACGCAGTATTTT. The chain is built from TRBV5-1 and TRBJ2-3, with D possibly matching TRBD1 (6 bases). Trimming took 1 base from V and 3 from J, leaving 15 bases between them. The CDR3 contains 16 residues. Germline V CDR1 and CDR2: SGHRS, YFSETQ.

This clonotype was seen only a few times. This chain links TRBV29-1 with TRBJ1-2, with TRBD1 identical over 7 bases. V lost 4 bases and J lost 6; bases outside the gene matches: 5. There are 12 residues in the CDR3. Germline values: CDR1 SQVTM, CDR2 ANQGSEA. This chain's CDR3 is CSVGDRADGYTF. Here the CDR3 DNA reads TGCAGCGTTGGCGACAGGGCCGATGGCTACACCTTC. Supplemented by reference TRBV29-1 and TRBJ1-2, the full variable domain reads SAVISQKPSRDICQRGTSLTIQCQVDSQVTMMFWYRQQPGQSLTLIATANQGSEATYESGFVIDKFPISRPNLTFSTLTVSNMSPEDSSIYLCSVGDRADGYTFGSGTRLTVV.

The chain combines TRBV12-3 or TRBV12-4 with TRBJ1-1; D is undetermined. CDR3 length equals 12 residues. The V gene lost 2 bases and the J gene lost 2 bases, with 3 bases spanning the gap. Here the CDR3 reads CASSLSNTEAFF. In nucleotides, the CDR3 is TGTGCCAGCAGTTTATCCAACACTGAAGCTTTCTTT.

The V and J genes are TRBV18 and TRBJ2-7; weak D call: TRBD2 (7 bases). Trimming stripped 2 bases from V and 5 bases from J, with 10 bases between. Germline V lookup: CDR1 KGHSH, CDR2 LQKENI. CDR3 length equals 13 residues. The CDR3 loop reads CASSPTGGNEQYF. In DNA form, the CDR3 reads TGTGCCAGCTCACCAACGGGGGGCAACGAGCAGTACTTC.

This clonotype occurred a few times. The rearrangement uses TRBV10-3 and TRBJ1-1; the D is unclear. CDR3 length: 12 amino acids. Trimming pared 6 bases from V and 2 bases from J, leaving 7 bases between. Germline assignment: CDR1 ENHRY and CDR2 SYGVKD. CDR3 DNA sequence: TGTGCCATCAGATCGGCCAACACTGAAGCTTTCTTT. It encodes CAIRSANTEAFF.

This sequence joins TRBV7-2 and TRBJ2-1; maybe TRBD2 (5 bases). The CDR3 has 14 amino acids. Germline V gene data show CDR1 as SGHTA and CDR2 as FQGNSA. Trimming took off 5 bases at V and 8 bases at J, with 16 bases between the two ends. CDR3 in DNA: TGTGCCAGCAGCCTAGATCGGGGTTGGGATGAGCAGTTCTTC. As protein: CASSLDRGWDEQFF.

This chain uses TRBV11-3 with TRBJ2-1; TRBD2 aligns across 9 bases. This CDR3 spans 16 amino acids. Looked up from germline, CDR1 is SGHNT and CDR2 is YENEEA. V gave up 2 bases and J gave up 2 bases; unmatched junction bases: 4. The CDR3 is CASSLTWTSAYNEQFF. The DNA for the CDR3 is TGTGCCAGCAGCTTAACTTGGACTAGCGCCTACAATGAGCAGTTCTTC.

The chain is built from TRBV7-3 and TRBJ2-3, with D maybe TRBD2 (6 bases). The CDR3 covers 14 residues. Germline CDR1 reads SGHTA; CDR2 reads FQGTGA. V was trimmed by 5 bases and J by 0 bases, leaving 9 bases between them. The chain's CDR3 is CASSVSGSTDTQYF. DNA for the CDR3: TGTGCCAGCAGCGTTAGCGGTAGCACAGATACGCAGTATTTT.

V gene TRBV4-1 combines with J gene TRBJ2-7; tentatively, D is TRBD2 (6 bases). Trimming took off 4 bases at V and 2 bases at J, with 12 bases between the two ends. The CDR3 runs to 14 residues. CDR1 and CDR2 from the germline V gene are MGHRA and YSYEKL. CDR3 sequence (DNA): TGCGCCAGCAGCCTCGATCCGGGGGCCTACGAGCAGTACTTC. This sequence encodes CASSLDPGAYEQYF.

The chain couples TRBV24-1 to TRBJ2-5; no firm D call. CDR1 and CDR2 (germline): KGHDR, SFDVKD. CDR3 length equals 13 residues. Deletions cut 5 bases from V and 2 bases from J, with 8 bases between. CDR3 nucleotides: TGTGCCACCAGTGGAGCTTCACAAGAGACCCAGTACTTC. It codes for CATSGASQETQYF.

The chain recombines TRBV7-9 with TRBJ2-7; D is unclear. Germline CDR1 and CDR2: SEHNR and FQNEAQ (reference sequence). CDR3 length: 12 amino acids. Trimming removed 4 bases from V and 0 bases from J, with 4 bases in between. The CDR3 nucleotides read TGTGCCAGCAGCTCGAGCTCCTACGAGCAGTACTTC. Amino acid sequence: CASSSSSYEQYF.

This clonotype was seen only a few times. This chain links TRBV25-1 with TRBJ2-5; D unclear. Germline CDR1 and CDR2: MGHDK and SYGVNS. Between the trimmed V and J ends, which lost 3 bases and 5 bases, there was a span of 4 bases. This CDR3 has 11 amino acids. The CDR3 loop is CASSEGETQYF. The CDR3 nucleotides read TGTGCCAGCAGTGAGGGTGAGACCCAGTACTTC.

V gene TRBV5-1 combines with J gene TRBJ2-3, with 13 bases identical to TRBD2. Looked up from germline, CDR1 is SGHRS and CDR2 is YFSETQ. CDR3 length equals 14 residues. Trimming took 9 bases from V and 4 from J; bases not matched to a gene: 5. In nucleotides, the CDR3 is TGCGCCACCACTAGCGGGGGGGTGGCAGATACGCAGTATTTT. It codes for CATTSGGVADTQYF.

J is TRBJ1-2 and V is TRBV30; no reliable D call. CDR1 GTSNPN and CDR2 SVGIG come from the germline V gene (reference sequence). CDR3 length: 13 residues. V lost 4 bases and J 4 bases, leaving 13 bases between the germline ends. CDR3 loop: CAWKSVVSYGYTF. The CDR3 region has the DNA TGTGCCTGGAAATCGGTCGTGAGCTATGGCTACACCTTC.

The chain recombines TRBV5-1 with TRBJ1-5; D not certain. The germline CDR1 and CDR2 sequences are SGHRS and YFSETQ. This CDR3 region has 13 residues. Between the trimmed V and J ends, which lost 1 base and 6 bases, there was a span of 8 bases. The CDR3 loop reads CASSLWAGQPQHF. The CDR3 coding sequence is TGCGCCAGCAGCTTGTGGGCAGGTCAGCCCCAGCATTTT.

The CDR3 DNA follows: TGCAGTGCTACCGGGGCAACGGTCTACTATGGCTACACCTTC. This translates into CSATGATVYYGYTF. The rearrangement joins TRBV20-1 to TRBJ1-2; possibly TRBD1 for D (5 bases). Trimming took off 4 bases at V and 3 bases at J, with 15 bases between the two ends. The CDR3 length is 14 residues. Germline CDR1 is DFQATT and CDR2 is SNEGSKA (reference sequence).

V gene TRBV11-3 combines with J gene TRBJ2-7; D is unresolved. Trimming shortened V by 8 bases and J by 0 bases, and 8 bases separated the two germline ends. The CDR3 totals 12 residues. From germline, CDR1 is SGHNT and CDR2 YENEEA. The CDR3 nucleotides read TGTGCCAGCGGGCAGAACTCCTACGAGCAGTACTTC. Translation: CASGQNSYEQYF.

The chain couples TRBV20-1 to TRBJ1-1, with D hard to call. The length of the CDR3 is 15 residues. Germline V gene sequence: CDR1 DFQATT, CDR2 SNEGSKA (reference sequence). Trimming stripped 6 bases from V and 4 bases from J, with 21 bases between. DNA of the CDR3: TGCAGTGCCAAGGGCCGTTTCCATATGAGCACTGAAGCTTTCTTT. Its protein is CSAKGRFHMSTEAFF.